The 30 T cell receptor beta chains below were found in one sample sequenced in a study of CD8+ T cells in alopecia areata. Treatment reported: oral pan-JAK inhibitor, 5-10 mg twice daily. Sequencing templates came from extracted RNA that was reverse transcribed into cDNA. The repertoire was sequenced with immunoSEQ multiplex PCR; TCRdb's copy has only in-frame clones and lacks some. In the table there are around 210,000 clones, 64% of which are singletons. The sample in question was CD4+ T cells sorted from blood, obtained at week 4, from a patient treated with tofacitinib. The receptors shown here come from a human donor with alopecia areata.

This chain connects TRBV25-1 to TRBJ2-5; the D is unclear. Looked up from germline, CDR1 is MGHDK and CDR2 is SYGVNS. The V end lost 3 bases, the J end lost 4 bases, and 3 bases lay between the germline ends. CDR3 length equals 11 residues. In DNA form, the CDR3 reads TGTGCCAGCAGTGAGCTAGAGACCCAGTACTTC. Its translation: CASSELETQYF.

DNA for the CDR3: TGTGCCAGCAGATCGGACAGTCAAGAGACCCAGTACTTC. Encoded protein: CASRSDSQETQYF. The genes are TRBV2 and TRBJ2-5; tentatively, D is TRBD1 (6 bases). Germline assignment: CDR1 SNHLY and CDR2 FYNNEI. V lost 6 bases and J lost 2, with 10 bases in between. The CDR3 is 13 residues long. Drawing the rest from reference TRBV2 and TRBJ2-5, the complete variable domain is EPEVTQTPSHQVTQMGQEVILRCVPISNHLYFYWYRQILGQKVEFLVSFYNNEISEKSEIFDDQFSVERPDGSNFTLKIRSTKLEDSAMYFCASRSDSQETQYFGPGTRLLVL.

On this clone itself: Germline and junction disagree at one end, which may indicate a read error. The chain has TRBV4-2 and TRBJ2-3, with TRBD2 matching 9 bases. This CDR3 spans 16 amino acids. Germline assignment: CDR1 LGHNA and CDR2 YNFKEQ. The CDR3 here is CATSPMAGGSTDTQYF. The CDR3 bases are TGTGCCACCAGCCCTATGGCGGGGGGGAGCACAGATACGCAGTATTTT.

The chain couples TRBV5-1 to TRBJ2-3, with a tentative D call TRBD1 (6 bases). The germline V gene has CDR1 SGHRS and CDR2 YFSETQ. With 5 bases removed from V and 1 base from J, the gap between germline ends came to 14 bases. The CDR3 runs to 15 residues. The CDR3 sequence is CASRAGRTGTDTQYF. The CDR3 DNA follows: TGCGCCAGCAGGGCCGGCAGGACAGGCACAGATACGCAGTATTTT.

The chain links TRBV7-9 to TRBJ2-5; the D is unclear. Germline V lookup: CDR1 SEHNR, CDR2 FQNEAQ (reference sequence). The CDR3 totals 13 residues. Trimming removed 1 base at V and 1 base at J, with 4 bases between. The chain's CDR3 is CASSLGTQETQYF. The CDR3 nucleotides are TGTGCCAGCAGCTTAGGCACCCAAGAGACCCAGTACTTC. Filled out from reference TRBV7-9 and TRBJ2-5, the complete variable domain reads DTGVSQNPRHKITKRGQNVTFRCDPISEHNRLYWYRQTLGQGPEFLTYFQNEAQLEKSRLLSDRFSAERPKGSFSTLEIQRTEQGDSAMYLCASSLGTQETQYFGPGTRLLVL.

This clone has a handful of counts. The chain has TRBV29-1 and TRBJ2-1; 7 bases fit TRBD2. Germline assignment: CDR1 SQVTM and CDR2 ANQGSEA. The CDR3 consists of 13 residues. V dropped 4 bases and J dropped 5; count of bases not matched to a gene: 5. This chain's CDR3 is CSVVASGNNEQFF. CDR3 in DNA: TGCAGCGTTGTTGCTAGCGGTAACAATGAGCAGTTCTTC.

The sample holds a few counts of this clone. The V call is TRBV19, the J call TRBJ1-1; D is possibly TRBD1 (6 bases). There are 10 residues in the CDR3. Per the germline V gene, CDR1 is LNHDA and CDR2 is SQIVND (reference sequence). Between the trimmed V and J ends, which lost 8 bases and 9 bases, there was a span of 10 bases. The CDR3 is CASGTSKAFF. In DNA, the CDR3 is TGTGCCAGTGGGACATCTAAAGCTTTCTTT.

This chain joins TRBV4-1 and TRBJ1-2; no reliable D call. This CDR3 region has 14 residues. From germline, CDR1 is MGHRA and CDR2 YSYEKL. Trimming took 0 bases from V and 2 from J, leaving 7 bases between them. As DNA, the CDR3 is TGCGCCAGCAGCCAAGATGGGGTGAACTATGGCTACACCTTC. Its translation: CASSQDGVNYGYTF.

J is TRBJ1-6 and V is TRBV6-5, with TRBD1 matching over 8 bases. V lost 2 bases and J lost 7; bases outside the gene matches: 7. Germline-derived CDR1 and CDR2 are MNHEY and SVGAGI. The CDR3 has 16 residues. CDR3 loop: CASSYTWDRRNSPLHF. In DNA, the CDR3 is TGTGCCAGCAGTTACACGTGGGACAGGAGAAATTCACCCCTCCACTTT.

J is TRBJ2-3 and V is TRBV30; D uncertain. The CDR3 runs 12 residues. Trimming removed 4 bases from V and 1 base from J, with 6 bases in between. CDR1 is GTSNPN, CDR2 SVGIG, per germline (reference sequence). The CDR3 coding sequence is TGTGCCTGGAACCCCGGCACAGATACGCAGTATTTT. Translation: CAWNPGTDTQYF.

This clone appeared a single time. Other DNA sequences in this sample translate to the same CDR3. The chain employs TRBV30 and TRBJ2-1, with D possibly being TRBD1 (5 bases). Trimming took off 2 bases at V and 0 bases at J, with 8 bases between the two ends. Germline CDR1 reads GTSNPN; CDR2 reads SVGIG (reference sequence). The CDR3 sequence is 14 residues long. The CDR3 spells CAWSRGSSYNEQFF. In nucleotides, the CDR3 is TGTGCCTGGAGTAGGGGAAGCTCCTACAATGAGCAGTTCTTC.

The genes are TRBV15 and TRBJ1-2; D unclear. Per the germline V gene, CDR1 is LNHNV and CDR2 is YYDKDF (reference sequence). With 0 bases removed from V and 8 bases from J, the gap between germline ends came to 13 bases. The CDR3 is 14 residues long. This CDR3 is CATSREDIFGGYTF. The CDR3 DNA is TGTGCCACCAGCAGAGAAGACATTTTCGGCGGCTACACCTTC.

This chain connects TRBV7-2 to TRBJ1-2; D is unresolved. The CDR3 contains 13 residues. V lost 1 base to trimming and J lost 7 bases, with 10 bases between them. Germline V gives CDR1 SGHTA, CDR2 FQGNSA. The CDR3 DNA is TGTGCCAGCAGCTTAGATCTCAGCCTTGGCTACACCTTC. This encodes CASSLDLSLGYTF.

The table lists this clone with a count of one. V is TRBV29-1 and J is TRBJ1-1, with no clear D. Trimming pared 2 bases from V and 5 bases from J, leaving 12 bases between. Per the germline V gene, CDR1 is SQVTM and CDR2 is ANQGSEA. This CDR3 region has 13 residues. The CDR3 is CSVEKGAGTEAFF. For the CDR3, the DNA is TGCAGCGTTGAAAAGGGCGCCGGGACTGAAGCTTTCTTT.

Here the CDR3 reads CASSLLSTLGTEAFF. CDR3 DNA sequence: TGCGCCAGCAGCTTGTTGTCTACGTTGGGGACTGAAGCTTTCTTT. The chain uses TRBV5-1 and TRBJ1-1; D unresolved. From germline, CDR1 is SGHRS and CDR2 YFSETQ. The CDR3 sequence is 15 residues long. Trimming cost V 1 base and J 5 bases, with 15 bases left between them.

The CDR3 DNA sequence: TGTGCCAGCAGCTTAACTGGGACAGATACGCAGTATTTT. Amino acids: CASSLTGTDTQYF. The J gene is TRBJ2-3, the V gene TRBV7-9; D is unresolved. Germline CDR1 reads SEHNR; CDR2 reads FQNEAQ (reference sequence). V shed 2 bases and J shed 3 bases, with 6 bases lying between them. This CDR3 is 13 amino acids long.

This clone was seen a single time. V and J are TRBV25-1 and TRBJ1-1; D remains unclear. The CDR3 contains 13 residues. The germline CDR1 and CDR2 sequences are MGHDK and SYGVNS. With 7 bases removed from V and 1 base from J, the gap between germline ends came to 10 bases. The CDR3 here is CASTQPGNTEAFF. CDR3 DNA: TGTGCCAGCACCCAACCTGGGAACACTGAAGCTTTCTTT.

The rearrangement links TRBV7-3 to TRBJ2-3; tentative D call: TRBD2 (5 bases). The ends were cut back, 1 base at V and 1 base at J, with 9 bases in the middle. CDR3 size: 15 residues. Germline assignment: CDR1 SGHTA and CDR2 FQGTGA. CDR3 bases: TGTGCCAGCAGCTTAATGACGGAGGGCACAGATACGCAGTATTTT. Residues: CASSLMTEGTDTQYF. The whole variable domain, filled in from reference TRBV7-3 and TRBJ2-3, reads GAGVSQTPSNKVTEKGKYVELRCDPISGHTALYWYRQSLGQGPEFLIYFQGTGAADDSGLPNDRFFAVRPEGSVSTLKIQRTERGDSAVYLCASSLMTEGTDTQYFGPGTRLTVL.

J is TRBJ1-1 and V is TRBV6-5; a weak D match, TRBD1 (6 bases). V shed 5 bases and J shed 0 bases, with 10 bases lying between them. The CDR3 consists of 14 residues. Germline V gives CDR1 MNHEY, CDR2 SVGAGI. For the CDR3, the DNA is TGTGCCAGCAGTCTACAGGGTTTGAACACTGAAGCTTTCTTT. This gives the protein CASSLQGLNTEAFF.

This clone came up a few times. J is TRBJ2-7 and V is TRBV30; D gene ambiguous. The CDR3 length is 13 residues. Trimming stripped 0 bases from V and 3 bases from J, with 9 bases between. Germline assignment: CDR1 GTSNPN and CDR2 SVGIG (reference sequence). CDR3 sequence: CAWSVGSNYEQYF. The CDR3 DNA is TGTGCCTGGAGTGTGGGCAGTAACTACGAGCAGTACTTC.

This clone was recorded a few times. V is TRBV5-6 and J is TRBJ1-4; the D gene is possibly TRBD1 (5 bases). The CDR3 is made up of 14 amino acids. V dropped 1 base and J dropped 8 bases, with 12 bases sitting between them. Germline CDR1 reads SGHDT; CDR2 reads YYEEEE. The CDR3 loop reads CASSLHGTWEKLFF. CDR3 nucleotide sequence: TGTGCCAGCAGCTTGCACGGGACTTGGGAAAAACTGTTTTTT.

This clone was picked up one time. The chain recombines TRBV10-3 with TRBJ1-4; 8 bases are shared with TRBD1. The germline V gene encodes CDR1 ENHRY and CDR2 SYGVKD. This CDR3 has 13 residues. V shed 8 bases, J shed 8 bases, and the junction held 7 bases outside the gene matches. The CDR3 region is CAIGQGGHEKLFF. In DNA form, the CDR3 reads TGTGCCATCGGACAGGGAGGGCACGAAAAACTGTTTTTT.

The chain recombines TRBV30 with TRBJ2-7; 8 nucleotides match TRBD1. This CDR3 spans 15 amino acids. Germline V gene sequence: CDR1 GTSNPN, CDR2 SVGIG (reference sequence). The V gene end was trimmed by 4 bases and the J gene end by 0 bases; junction bases not matched to a gene: 8. The CDR3 DNA is TGTGCCTGGACTCAGGGGGCGGCCCGCTCCTACGAGCAGTACTTC. Translated, it gives CAWTQGAARSYEQYF.

The chain carries TRBV29-1 and TRBJ2-7, with 9 bases that match TRBD1. From germline, CDR1 is SQVTM and CDR2 ANQGSEA. This CDR3 has 13 residues. The ends lost 7 bases at V and 0 bases at J; junction bases unmatched: 4. In DNA, the CDR3 is TGCAGCGCTACACAGGGGGCCTCCTACGAGCAGTACTTC. Residues: CSATQGASYEQYF.

The chain has TRBV27 and TRBJ1-2; 11 bases are a match to TRBD1. The CDR3 spans 16 residues. The J segment lost 5 bases and the V segment lost 6 bases, leaving 11 bases of the junction unmatched. Germline CDR1 and CDR2: MNHEY and SMNVEV (reference sequence). The CDR3 DNA is TGTGCCAGCAGACGGAACTCGGACAGGGGGCTTTATGGCTACACCTTC. Amino acid sequence: CASRRNSDRGLYGYTF.

The chain combines TRBV5-1 with TRBJ2-7; D gene ambiguous. The V end lost 0 bases, the J end lost 3 bases, and 10 bases lay between the germline ends. CDR1 and CDR2 (germline): SGHRS, YFSETQ. This CDR3 is 14 amino acids long. The CDR3: CASSLAAQNYEQYF. The CDR3 DNA sequence: TGCGCCAGCAGCTTGGCCGCTCAGAACTACGAGCAGTACTTC.

The J gene is TRBJ2-3, the V gene TRBV7-8, with D unclear. From germline, CDR1 is SGHVS and CDR2 FQNEAQ. Trimming took off 0 bases at V and 5 bases at J, with 6 bases between the two ends. The CDR3 is 13 amino acids. This chain's CDR3 is CASSLATVDTQYF. The CDR3 DNA follows: TGTGCCAGCAGCTTAGCGACGGTAGATACGCAGTATTTT.

This sequence joins TRBV18 and TRBJ1-2; D is unresolved. Trimming pared 1 base from V and 3 bases from J, leaving 9 bases between. The CDR3 consists of 14 residues. Germline loops: CDR1 KGHSH, CDR2 LQKENI. DNA for the CDR3: TGTGCCAGCTCACCACTGGGGTCTGACTATGGCTACACCTTC. Translation: CASSPLGSDYGYTF.

The chain recombines TRBV30 with TRBJ1-1, with D possibly TRBD1 on 5 matching bases. Trimming left V 4 bases short and J 3 bases short, with 12 bases between. Germline V CDR1 and CDR2: GTSNPN, SVGIG (reference sequence). The CDR3 consists of 13 residues. The CDR3 loop is CAWNWGWDTEAFF. For the CDR3, the DNA is TGTGCCTGGAACTGGGGGTGGGACACTGAAGCTTTCTTT.

The chain carries TRBV6-5 and TRBJ2-7; D not certain. Trimming took 5 bases from V and 6 from J, leaving 14 bases between them. The length of the CDR3 is 13 residues. Germline V gene sequence: CDR1 MNHEY, CDR2 SVGAGI. The CDR3: CASSDRMGPEQYF. DNA for the CDR3: TGTGCCAGCAGTGACCGCATGGGCCCCGAGCAGTACTTC.